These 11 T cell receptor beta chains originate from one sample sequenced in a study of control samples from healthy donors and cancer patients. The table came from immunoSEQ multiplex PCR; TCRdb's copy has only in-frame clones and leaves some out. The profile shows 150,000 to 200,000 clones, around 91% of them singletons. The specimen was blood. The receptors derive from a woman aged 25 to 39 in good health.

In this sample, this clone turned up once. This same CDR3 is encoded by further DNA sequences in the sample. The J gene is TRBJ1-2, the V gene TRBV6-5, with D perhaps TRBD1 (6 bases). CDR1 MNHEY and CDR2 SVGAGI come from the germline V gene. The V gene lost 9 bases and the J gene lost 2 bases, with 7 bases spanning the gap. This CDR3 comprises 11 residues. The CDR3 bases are TGTGCCAGTACAGGGAACTATGGCTACACCTTC. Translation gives CASTGNYGYTF.

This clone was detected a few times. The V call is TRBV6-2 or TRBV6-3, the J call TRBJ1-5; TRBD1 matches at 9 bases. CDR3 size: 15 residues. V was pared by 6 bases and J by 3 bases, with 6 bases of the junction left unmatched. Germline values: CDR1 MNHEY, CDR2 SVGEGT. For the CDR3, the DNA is TGTGCCAGCAGCCCCGGGACAGGGCACAATCAGCCCCAGCATTTT. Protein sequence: CASSPGTGHNQPQHF.

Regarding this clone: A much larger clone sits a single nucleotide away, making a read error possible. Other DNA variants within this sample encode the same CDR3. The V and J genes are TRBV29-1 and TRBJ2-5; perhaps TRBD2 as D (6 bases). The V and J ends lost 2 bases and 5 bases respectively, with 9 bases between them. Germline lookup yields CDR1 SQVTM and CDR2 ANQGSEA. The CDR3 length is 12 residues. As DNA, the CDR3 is TGCAGCGTTGAATCCCTAGCGGAGACCCAGTACTTC. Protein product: CSVESLAETQYF.

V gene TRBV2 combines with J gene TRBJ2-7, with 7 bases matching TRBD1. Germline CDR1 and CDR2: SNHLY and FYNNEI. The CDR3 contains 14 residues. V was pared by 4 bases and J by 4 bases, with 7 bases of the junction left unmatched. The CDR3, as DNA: TGTGCCAGCAGTGCCCCGACAGGGCGATACGAGCAGTACTTC. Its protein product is CASSAPTGRYEQYF.

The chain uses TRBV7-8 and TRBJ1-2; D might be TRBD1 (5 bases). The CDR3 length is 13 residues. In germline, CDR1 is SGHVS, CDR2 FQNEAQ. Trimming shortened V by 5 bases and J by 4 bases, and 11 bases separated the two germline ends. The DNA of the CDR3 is TGTGCCAGCAGCCCGGGGACGGTCTATGGCTACACCTTC. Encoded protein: CASSPGTVYGYTF.

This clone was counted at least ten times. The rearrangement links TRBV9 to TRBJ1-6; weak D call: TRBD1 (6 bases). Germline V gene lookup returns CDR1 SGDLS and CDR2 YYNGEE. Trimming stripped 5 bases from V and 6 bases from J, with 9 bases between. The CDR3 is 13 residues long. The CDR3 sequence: CASRGAGNSPLHF. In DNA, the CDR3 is TGTGCCAGCAGGGGGGCGGGTAATTCACCCCTCCACTTT.

CDR3 nucleotides: TGCGCCAGCTCCCCCGCAGGGGGCGATGGCTACACCTTC. Translated: CASSPAGGDGYTF. V is TRBV10-1 and J is TRBJ1-2, with 8 bases fitting TRBD1. V gave up 8 bases and J gave up 6 bases; unmatched junction bases: 8. The germline gives CDR1 WNHNN, CDR2 SYGVQD (reference sequence). This CDR3 region has 13 residues.

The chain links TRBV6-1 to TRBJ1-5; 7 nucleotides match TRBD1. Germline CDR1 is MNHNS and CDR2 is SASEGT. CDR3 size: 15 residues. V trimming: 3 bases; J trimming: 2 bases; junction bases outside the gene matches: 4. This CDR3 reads CASSDPGQGNQPQHF. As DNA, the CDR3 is TGTGCCAGCAGTGATCCCGGACAGGGCAATCAGCCCCAGCATTTT.

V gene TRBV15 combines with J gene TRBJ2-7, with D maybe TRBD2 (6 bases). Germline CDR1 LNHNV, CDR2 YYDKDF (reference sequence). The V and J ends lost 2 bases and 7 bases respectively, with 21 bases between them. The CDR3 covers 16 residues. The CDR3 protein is CATSRPQGGKAGEQYF. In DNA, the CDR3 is TGTGCCACCAGCAGACCACAAGGCGGGAAGGCGGGAGAGCAGTACTTC.

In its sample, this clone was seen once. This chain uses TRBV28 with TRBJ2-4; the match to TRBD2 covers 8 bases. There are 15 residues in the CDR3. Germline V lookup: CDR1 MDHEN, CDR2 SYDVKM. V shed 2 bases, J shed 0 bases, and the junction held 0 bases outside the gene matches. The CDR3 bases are TGTGCCAGCAGTTTAGCGGGGGGAGCCAAAAACATTCAGTACTTC. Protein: CASSLAGGAKNIQYF. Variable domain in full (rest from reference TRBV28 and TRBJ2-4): DVKVTQSSRYLVKRTGEKVFLECVQDMDHENMFWYRQDPGLGLRLIYFSYDVKMKEKGDIPEGYSVSREKKERFSLILESASTNQTSMYLCASSLAGGAKNIQYFGAGTRLSVL.

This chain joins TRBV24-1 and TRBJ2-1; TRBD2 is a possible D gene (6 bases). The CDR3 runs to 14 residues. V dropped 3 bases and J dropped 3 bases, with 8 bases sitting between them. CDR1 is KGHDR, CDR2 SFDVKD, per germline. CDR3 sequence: CATSDRLDYNEQFF. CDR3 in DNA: TGTGCCACCAGTGATAGACTAGACTACAATGAGCAGTTCTTC.